What follows are 23 T cell receptor beta chains derived from one specimen sequenced in a study of shared clonotypes between healthy human individuals. Some clones are missing from TCRdb's copy, which holds only in-frame ones; the method was immunoSEQ multiplex PCR. The data show 2 million to 2.5 million clones, with 80% to 95% seen just once and 0.35% to 0.45% held by the top ten. Material: naive CD4+ T cells from PBMCs. The subset: CD45RA+ positively selected. These receptors all come from a man younger than 35 in good health. Some clones in this sample may be carry-over from other donors' samples.

The chain combines TRBV5-1 with TRBJ1-1, with D unclear. The CDR3 is 15 amino acids. CDR1 is SGHRS, CDR2 YFSETQ, per germline. Between the trimmed V and J ends, which lost 3 bases and 8 bases, there was a span of 20 bases. CDR3 residues: CASSYGLGGGTEAFF. The CDR3 DNA reads TGCGCCAGCAGCTATGGACTAGGCGGCGGCACAGAAGCTTTCTTT.

This chain joins TRBV5-4 and TRBJ2-2; D is unclear. Germline lookup yields CDR1 SGHNT and CDR2 YYREEE (reference sequence). The V and J ends lost 0 bases and 5 bases respectively, with 11 bases between them. The length of the CDR3 is 15 residues. The CDR3 region is CASSLEVWETGELFF. The CDR3 region has the DNA TGTGCCAGCAGCTTGGAGGTTTGGGAAACCGGGGAGCTGTTTTTT.

The rearrangement links TRBV27 to TRBJ1-6, with D hard to call. The germline V and J ends were trimmed by 4 bases and 3 bases, with 10 bases remaining between them. CDR3 size: 15 residues. Germline CDR1 reads MNHEY; CDR2 reads SMNVEV (reference sequence). The CDR3, as DNA: TGTGCCAGCAGTTCCCTCCAAGACTATAATTCACCCCTCCACTTT. This gives the protein CASSSLQDYNSPLHF.

Notes on this clone: At one end the junction does not follow the germline gene, possibly because of a read error. The V gene is TRBV7-2, the J gene TRBJ2-5, with 12 bases lining up with TRBD2. The germline V gene has CDR1 SGHTA and CDR2 FQGNSA. The CDR3 sequence is 14 residues long. The CDR3 nucleotides read TGTGCCAGCAGCTTGGGGACTAGCGGGTCCGGGAGAAACTTC. Translation: CASSLGTSGSGRNF.

V gene TRBV5-1 combines with J gene TRBJ2-5; TRBD2 matches 7 bases. This CDR3 has 15 residues. CDR1 and CDR2 from the germline V gene are SGHRS and YFSETQ. V dropped 0 bases and J dropped 3; count of bases not matched to a gene: 5. DNA for the CDR3: TGCGCCAGCAGCTTGGCCGCGGGAGCAGAAGAGACCCAGTACTTC. Translated, it gives CASSLAAGAEETQYF.

The V and J genes are TRBV2 and TRBJ2-4; 9 bases map to TRBD1. The CDR3 spans 14 residues. CDR1 is SNHLY, CDR2 FYNNEI, per germline. V lost 6 bases and J lost 9; bases outside the gene matches: 9. CDR3 DNA sequence: TGTGCCAGCAGCAATACAGGGGGCTCCGTCATTCAGTACTTC. Its protein product is CASSNTGGSVIQYF.

The V gene is TRBV5-1, the J gene TRBJ1-4; D may be TRBD1 (6 bases). V lost 4 bases to trimming and J lost 7 bases, with 14 bases between them. Germline loops: CDR1 SGHRS, CDR2 YFSETQ. The CDR3 runs to 14 residues. The CDR3 loop is CASSRGGKGEKLFF. As DNA, the CDR3 is TGCGCCAGCAGCCGCGGGGGCAAGGGTGAAAAACTGTTTTTT. Complete variable domain (other parts from reference TRBV5-1 and TRBJ1-4): KAGVTQTPRYLIKTRGQQVTLSCSPISGHRSVSWYQQTPGQGLQFLFEYFSETQRNKGNFPGRFSGRQFSNSRSEMNVSTLELGDSALYLCASSRGGKGEKLFFGSGTQLSVL.

In its sample, this clone was seen once. DNA for the CDR3: TGTGCCTGGAGCCTGAATTCCTGGCCAGATACGCAGTATTTT. It is translated as CAWSLNSWPDTQYF. The V call is TRBV30, the J call TRBJ2-3; D unresolved. Germline lookup yields CDR1 GTSNPN and CDR2 SVGIG (reference sequence). The V end lost 3 bases, the J end lost 4 bases, and 14 bases lay between the germline ends. This CDR3 has 14 amino acids. The full variable domain, with the rest looked up from reference TRBV30 and TRBJ2-3, is SQTIHQWPATLVQPVGSPLSLECTVEGTSNPNLYWYRQAAGRGLQLLFYSVGIGQISSEVPQNLSASRPQDRQFILSSKKLLLSDSGFYLCAWSLNSWPDTQYFGPGTRLTVL.

This clone was seen once. CDR3 nucleotide sequence: TGTGCCAGCAGTTTAATAGCGAGAGGGCGGGATACGCAGTATTTT. Translation gives CASSLIARGRDTQYF. V gene TRBV28 combines with J gene TRBJ2-3, with D possibly matching TRBD2 (5 bases). Trimming took off 2 bases at V and 6 bases at J, with 15 bases between the two ends. This CDR3 comprises 15 residues. Germline V CDR1 and CDR2: MDHEN, SYDVKM.

CDR3 nucleotides: TGTGCCAGCAGCGAGGGGCAGGGCCATCCCGGCGGGGAGCTGTTTTTT. Protein sequence: CASSEGQGHPGGELFF. V and J are TRBV9 and TRBJ2-2; perhaps TRBD1 as D (5 bases). Germline V CDR1 and CDR2: SGDLS, YYNGEE. The CDR3 runs 16 residues. V gave up 3 bases and J gave up 7 bases, with 19 bases separating them.

The chain uses TRBV27 and TRBJ1-5, with D perhaps TRBD1 (6 bases). Germline CDR1 reads MNHEY; CDR2 reads SMNVEV (reference sequence). V lost 3 bases to trimming and J lost 9 bases, with 12 bases between them. The CDR3 is 13 residues long. CDR3 nucleotide sequence: TGTGCCAGCAGTTTCAGGGGCAGGGTGCCCCAGCATTTT. Protein sequence: CASSFRGRVPQHF.

The chain carries TRBV18 and TRBJ1-4, with no clear D. This CDR3 is built from 16 residues. Germline V gene data show CDR1 as KGHSH and CDR2 as LQKENI. The V gene lost 3 bases and the J gene lost 5 bases, with 16 bases spanning the gap. The CDR3 loop is CASSPRVGRTNEKLFF. The CDR3 DNA is TGTGCCAGCTCACCGCGAGTAGGACGCACGAATGAAAAACTGTTTTTT.

This clone showed up just once. The chain joins TRBV6-5 to TRBJ1-4, with D unresolved. The CDR3 covers 14 residues. The V and J ends lost 5 bases and 2 bases respectively, with 9 bases between them. Per the germline V gene, CDR1 is MNHEY and CDR2 is SVGAGI. The CDR3 DNA is TGTGCCAGCAGTACGGGCATTACTAATGAAAAACTGTTTTTT. Encoded protein: CASSTGITNEKLFF.

This chain uses TRBV7-2 with TRBJ1-1; D is undetermined. Germline lookup yields CDR1 SGHTA and CDR2 FQGNSA. The CDR3 covers 15 residues. Trimming stripped 0 bases from V and 0 bases from J, with 8 bases between. The CDR3 DNA sequence: TGTGCCAGCAGCTTAGCGGACGGTATGAACACTGAAGCTTTCTTT. It specifies CASSLADGMNTEAFF.

The rearrangement uses TRBV6-5 and TRBJ1-4; TRBD1 agrees at 8 bases. Germline V gene data show CDR1 as MNHEY and CDR2 as SVGAGI. The V and J ends lost 6 bases and 9 bases, in that order; junction bases with no gene match: 9. CDR3 length: 14 residues. The CDR3 sequence is CASSPTGAIKKLFF. The CDR3 nucleotides read TGTGCCAGCAGCCCGACAGGGGCGATTAAAAAACTGTTTTTT.

The chain links TRBV4-3 to TRBJ1-2, with D possibly TRBD1 on 5 matching bases. The CDR3 length is 16 residues. Trimming removed 1 base from V and 6 bases from J, with 18 bases in between. Germline V gene data show CDR1 as LGHNA and CDR2 as YSLEER. CDR3 sequence: CASSQGRGGIFNGYTF. Here the CDR3 DNA reads TGCGCCAGCAGCCAAGGGCGCGGGGGGATCTTCAATGGCTACACCTTC.

V gene TRBV7-9 combines with J gene TRBJ2-7; 12 bases are shared with TRBD1. The CDR3 extends over 16 amino acids. Germline V gives CDR1 SEHNR, CDR2 FQNEAQ (reference sequence). The trim removed 5 bases at V and 3 bases at J, leaving 8 bases unmatched. The CDR3 protein is CASSGTGGDDRYEQYF. As DNA, the CDR3 is TGTGCCAGCAGCGGGACAGGGGGCGATGATCGCTACGAGCAGTACTTC.

The V and J genes are TRBV28 and TRBJ1-2, with D possibly TRBD1 on 6 matching bases. V lost 6 bases and J 8 bases, leaving 13 bases between the germline ends. Per germline, CDR1 MDHEN and CDR2 SYDVKM. This CDR3 has 12 residues. The CDR3 DNA reads TGTGCCAGCAGCAACAGGGTTTTAGGCTACACCTTC. Translated: CASSNRVLGYTF.

V and J are TRBV5-1 and TRBJ2-1, with 14 bases matching TRBD2. The CDR3 is made up of 17 amino acids. Germline CDR1 is SGHRS and CDR2 is YFSETQ. With 4 bases clipped from V and 3 bases from J, the junction kept 6 bases outside the gene matches. The CDR3 DNA follows: TGCGCCAGCAGCACGGGACTAGCGGGAGTTGTCTACAATGAGCAGTTCTTC. This sequence encodes CASSTGLAGVVYNEQFF. The whole variable domain, filled in from reference TRBV5-1 and TRBJ2-1, reads KAGVTQTPRYLIKTRGQQVTLSCSPISGHRSVSWYQQTPGQGLQFLFEYFSETQRNKGNFPGRFSGRQFSNSRSEMNVSTLELGDSALYLCASSTGLAGVVYNEQFFGPGTRLTVL.

The rearrangement uses TRBV18 and TRBJ1-1; unclear D gene. Germline-derived CDR1 and CDR2 are KGHSH and LQKENI. This CDR3 has 14 residues. Deletions cut 0 bases from V and 2 bases from J, with 7 bases between. The CDR3 nucleotides are TGTGCCAGCTCACCACCGCCGCCTAACACTGAAGCTTTCTTT. This codes for CASSPPPPNTEAFF.

The chain uses TRBV30 and TRBJ2-7; D is tentatively TRBD1 or TRBD2 (6 bases each). Between the trimmed V and J ends, which lost 0 bases and 2 bases, there was a span of 14 bases. CDR1 is GTSNPN, CDR2 SVGIG, per germline (reference sequence). The CDR3 has 15 amino acids. The CDR3 DNA is TGTGCCTGGAGTGTACTTGGAGGGGGACCCTACGAGCAGTACTTC. It translates to CAWSVLGGGPYEQYF.

The V gene is TRBV6-1, the J gene TRBJ1-4; D is ambiguous. Trimming removed 6 bases at V and 4 bases at J, with 6 bases between. This CDR3 comprises 12 residues. The germline V gene has CDR1 MNHNS and CDR2 SASEGT. CDR3 residues: CASRSSNEKLFF. CDR3 bases: TGTGCCAGCAGAAGCAGTAATGAAAAACTGTTTTTT.

In this sample, this clone turned up once. The chain has TRBV6-6 and TRBJ2-5, with a weak D call TRBD1 (6 bases). The CDR3 has 14 amino acids. V lost 5 bases and J lost 2, with 12 bases in between. The germline V gene encodes CDR1 MNHNY and CDR2 SVGAGI (reference sequence). CDR3 sequence (DNA): TGTGCCAGCAGTATCCCGGACAGACAAGAGACCCAGTACTTC. The encoded protein is CASSIPDRQETQYF.